A single sample gave rise to the 22 T cell receptor beta chains below, sequenced in a study of blood T cell repertoires in COVID-19. The assay was immunoSEQ multiplex PCR, and TCRdb's table has in-frame clones only and misses some. The top ten hold 15% to 20% of the sample, which has some 180,000 clones, about 88% seen once. The material sequenced was peripheral blood. The receptors come from a man aged 50 or older with COVID-19, enrolled during active disease.

V and J are TRBV11-2 and TRBJ1-1; 10 bases map to TRBD1. Germline CDR1 reads SGHAT; CDR2 reads FQNNGV. V dropped 4 bases and J dropped 3; count of bases not matched to a gene: 5. The CDR3 extends over 15 amino acids. The CDR3, as DNA: TGTGCCAGCAGCTCTGGACAGGGGGGCGACACTGAAGCTTTCTTT. It yields the protein CASSSGQGGDTEAFF.

This chain uses TRBV5-6 with TRBJ2-2; 11 bases fit TRBD1. The V segment lost 3 bases and the J segment 12 bases; nucleotides outside the gene matches: 4. Germline values: CDR1 SGHDT, CDR2 YYEEEE. The CDR3 runs to 13 residues. In DNA, the CDR3 is TGTGCCAGCAGCTGGGGGACAGGGGGAAAGCTGTTTTTT. Amino acid sequence: CASSWGTGGKLFF.

The chain joins TRBV7-2 to TRBJ2-7; a possible D gene is TRBD2 (5 bases). Trimming removed 1 base from V and 0 bases from J, with 16 bases in between. The CDR3 extends over 17 amino acids. The germline V gene has CDR1 SGHTA and CDR2 FQGNSA. The CDR3 sequence is CASSLVGGAASSYEQYF. CDR3 coding DNA: TGTGCCAGCAGCTTAGTGGGTGGAGCGGCGAGCTCCTACGAGCAGTACTTC.

This chain joins TRBV29-1 and TRBJ1-2; D gene unclear. CDR1 SQVTM and CDR2 ANQGSEA come from the germline V gene. V shed 4 bases and J shed 1 base, with 10 bases lying between them. The CDR3 is 13 amino acids. The CDR3 DNA reads TGCAGCGTTGCGGAGGCCTATAACTATGGCTACACCTTC. It codes for CSVAEAYNYGYTF.

The CDR3 region is CASSKYEVRYEKLFF. The CDR3 bases are TGTGCCAGCAGCAAATACGAGGTTCGATACGAAAAACTGTTTTTT. The V call is TRBV21-1, the J call TRBJ1-4. TRBV21-1 is marked as a pseudogene. CDR3 size: 15 residues.

The chain has TRBV2 and TRBJ2-5; 8 nucleotides match TRBD2. CDR1 and CDR2 (germline): SNHLY, FYNNEI. The CDR3 totals 15 residues. V trimming: 6 bases; J trimming: 5 bases; junction bases outside the gene matches: 11. Here the CDR3 reads CASSAVSGGSETQYF. CDR3 nucleotides: TGTGCCAGCAGCGCGGTCAGCGGGGGTAGCGAGACCCAGTACTTC.

The chain has TRBV27 and TRBJ2-2, with a weak D call TRBD2 (6 bases). V was cut by 6 bases and J by 0 bases, with 17 bases left in between. This CDR3 has 17 amino acids. Germline V gives CDR1 MNHEY, CDR2 SMNVEV (reference sequence). The DNA for the CDR3 is TGTGCCAGCAGCCCGGGGGTGGGGAAAACGAACACCGGGGAGCTGTTTTTT. It translates to CASSPGVGKTNTGELFF.

V usage is TRBV11-2 and J usage is TRBJ2-1; 8 bases agree with TRBD1. This CDR3 is built from 12 residues. The V gene's germline CDR1 is SGHAT and CDR2 FQNNGV. Trimming removed 5 bases from V and 8 bases from J; junction bases left unmatched: 2. The CDR3 reads CASSAQGDEQFF. CDR3 sequence (DNA): TGTGCCAGCAGCGCACAGGGGGATGAGCAGTTCTTC.

The chain recombines TRBV28 with TRBJ2-2; D gene ambiguous. V was clipped by 6 bases and J by 4 bases, with 12 bases between them. Germline V lookup: CDR1 MDHEN, CDR2 SYDVKM. This CDR3 has 14 residues. The chain's CDR3 is CASRKSLVTGELFF. CDR3 nucleotide sequence: TGTGCCAGCAGAAAGTCGTTAGTCACCGGGGAGCTGTTTTTT.

The chain is built from TRBV7-2 and TRBJ1-2, with TRBD1 matching 9 bases. The CDR3 extends over 13 amino acids. Trimming cost V 11 bases and J 4 bases; bases outside gene matches: 8. Germline V lookup: CDR1 SGHTA, CDR2 FQGNSA. The CDR3 sequence: CADGDRAGYGYTF. For the CDR3, the DNA is TGTGCCGATGGGGACAGGGCCGGCTATGGCTACACCTTC.

The chain is built from TRBV5-1 and TRBJ2-5, with TRBD2 matching 7 bases. J lost 1 base, V lost 3 bases, and 6 bases had no gene match. The CDR3 length is 15 residues. The germline CDR1 and CDR2 sequences are SGHRS and YFSETQ. CDR3 amino acids: CASSSHGEGQETQYF. The DNA for the CDR3 is TGCGCCAGCAGCTCCCATGGGGAGGGCCAAGAGACCCAGTACTTC.

The V and J genes are TRBV10-3 and TRBJ1-4; 9 bases are a match to TRBD1. Germline CDR1 and CDR2: ENHRY and SYGVKD. J lost 0 bases, V lost 6 bases, and 5 bases had no gene match. The CDR3 spans 16 residues. In nucleotides, the CDR3 is TGTGCCATCAGCAGGACAGGGGAACCAACTAATGAAAAACTGTTTTTT. It specifies CAISRTGEPTNEKLFF.

V is TRBV19 and J is TRBJ2-5; D possibly corresponds to TRBD2 (6 bases). CDR1 LNHDA and CDR2 SQIVND come from the germline V gene (reference sequence). The CDR3 is made up of 13 amino acids. V shed 7 bases and J shed 3 bases, with 12 bases lying between them. CDR3 DNA sequence: TGTGCCAGTAAGTTCGGCGGGGAAGAGACCCAGTACTTC. It specifies CASKFGGEETQYF.

The chain links TRBV28 to TRBJ1-1; TRBD1 aligns across 11 bases. J was trimmed by 10 bases and V by 6 bases; bases with no gene match: 13. This CDR3 spans 15 amino acids. CDR1 and CDR2 from the germline V gene are MDHEN and SYDVKM. CDR3 coding DNA: TGTGCCAGCAGAAAACCGGGACAGGGGGGCTATCGAGCTTTCTTT. The encoded protein is CASRKPGQGGYRAFF.

This rearrangement joins TRBV4-3 to TRBJ2-3; 9 nucleotides align to TRBD1. CDR3 length: 14 residues. From germline, CDR1 is LGHNA and CDR2 YSLEER. Unmatched junction bases numbered 1, after V lost 4 bases and J lost 2 bases. In nucleotides, the CDR3 is TGCGCCAGCAGCCGGGACAGGGACACAGATACGCAGTATTTT. Translating gives CASSRDRDTDTQYF.

This chain connects TRBV2 to TRBJ2-4; weak D call: TRBD1 (6 bases). This CDR3 comprises 17 residues. The V end lost 10 bases, the J end lost 0 bases, and 22 bases lay between the germline ends. The germline CDR1 and CDR2 sequences are SNHLY and FYNNEI. In DNA, the CDR3 is TGTGCCATCAAGGCACCAGGGGATGACCTAGCCAAAAACATTCAGTACTTC. Translation gives CAIKAPGDDLAKNIQYF.

J is TRBJ2-7 and V is TRBV5-1, with TRBD2 identical over 9 bases. J gave up 7 bases and V 4 bases, and 9 bases lay outside the gene matches. The CDR3 consists of 14 residues. The germline V gene encodes CDR1 SGHRS and CDR2 YFSETQ. For the CDR3, the DNA is TGCGCCAGCAGCCTAGGACTAGCGCGCGATGAGCAGTACTTC. Encoded protein: CASSLGLARDEQYF.

The chain has TRBV2 and TRBJ2-1; 10 bases line up with TRBD2. Per the germline V gene, CDR1 is SNHLY and CDR2 is FYNNEI. This CDR3 contains 13 residues. Trimming at V came to 11 bases and at J to 4 bases, leaving 5 bases not matched to a gene. The CDR3 spells CAASGRGYNEQFF. The CDR3 DNA sequence: TGTGCCGCGAGCGGGAGGGGGTACAATGAGCAGTTCTTC.

The chain recombines TRBV14 with TRBJ2-1, with D perhaps TRBD2 (6 bases). CDR3 length: 15 residues. V was shortened by 6 bases and J by 2 bases, with 14 bases between the two germline ends. The germline V gene has CDR1 SGHDN and CDR2 FVKESK. This chain's CDR3 is CASSQLGGAYNEQFF. In DNA, the CDR3 is TGTGCCAGCAGTCAGCTAGGCGGGGCCTACAATGAGCAGTTCTTC. The complete variable domain, with remaining parts taken from reference TRBV14 and TRBJ2-1, reads EAGVTQFPSHSVIEKGQTVTLRCDPISGHDNLYWYRRVMGKEIKFLLHFVKESKQDESGMPNNRFLAERTGGTYSTLKVQPAELEDSGVYFCASSQLGGAYNEQFFGPGTRLTVL.

V is TRBV7-8 and J is TRBJ2-1; 9 bases fit TRBD1. After removal of 2 bases from V and 7 bases from J, the junction contained 9 bases not matched to a gene. The CDR3 contains 16 residues. The germline V gene has CDR1 SGHVS and CDR2 FQNEAQ. The CDR3 DNA sequence: TGTGCCAGCAGCTTAACCCCCGGGACAGGGTTTAATGAGCAGTTCTTC. Amino acids: CASSLTPGTGFNEQFF.

This clone appeared many times. V gene TRBV2 combines with J gene TRBJ2-7; 8 nucleotides line up with TRBD1. Germline CDR1 reads SNHLY; CDR2 reads FYNNEI. Germline trimming cut 6 bases from V and 2 bases from J; bases unmatched to any gene: 12. The CDR3 extends over 16 amino acids. DNA of the CDR3: TGTGCCAGCAGCCCGGGACAGGTTGGATCAGCCTACGAGCAGTACTTC. Translation: CASSPGQVGSAYEQYF.

This sequence joins TRBV18 and TRBJ2-5, with 7 bases lining up with TRBD1. The germline gives CDR1 KGHSH, CDR2 LQKENI. Germline trimming cut 3 bases from V and 2 bases from J; bases unmatched to any gene: 3. The CDR3 totals 14 residues. CDR3 region: CASSPGQTQETQYF. The CDR3 region has the DNA TGTGCCAGCTCACCGGGACAGACTCAAGAGACCCAGTACTTC. Complete variable domain (other parts from reference TRBV18 and TRBJ2-5): NAGVMQNPRHLVRRRGQEARLRCSPMKGHSHVYWYRQLPEEGLKFMVYLQKENIIDESGMPKERFSAEFPKEGPSILRIQQVVRGDSAAYFCASSPGQTQETQYFGPGTRLLVL.